Listed below are T cell receptor beta chains from one sample, sequenced in a study of control samples from healthy donors and cancer patients. Sequencing used immunoSEQ multiplex PCR; TCRdb keeps in-frame clones, though not all of them. The sample holds 63,000 or so clones, around nine tenths seen once. The sample comprised PBMCs. Source of these receptors: a man between 60 and 75 years old with colorectal cancer. Each CDR3 is given with its conserved first and last residue. The D gene is left open where the match is weak. Not every row has a clone size; where given, it reads once, few, many or a size class.

v_gene: TRBV28
d_gene: .
j_gene: TRBJ2-5
abundance: .
CDR3nt: TGTGCCAGCAGCCCCGGGAACAGGGCGCAGACCCAGTACTTC
CDR3aa: CASSPGNRAQTQYF

v_gene: TRBV5-6
d_gene: .
j_gene: TRBJ1-2
abundance: .
CDR3nt: TGTGCCCCGCGTCGCGGAGGGGGGGATGGCTACACCTTC
CDR3aa: CAPRRGGGDGYTF

v_gene: TRBV11-2
d_gene: .
j_gene: TRBJ2-3
abundance: few
CDR3nt: TGTGCCAGCAGCTTAGATCTAGTGGGCCTCAGGGATACGCAGTATTTT
CDR3aa: CASSLDLVGLRDTQYF

v_gene: TRBV9
d_gene: .
j_gene: TRBJ2-7
abundance: .
CDR3nt: TGTGCCAGCAGCGTAGAGGGACACCCTTCCTACGAGCAGTACTTC
CDR3aa: CASSVEGHPSYEQYF

v_gene: TRBV5-4
d_gene: TRBD2
j_gene: TRBJ2-3
abundance: .
CDR3nt: TGTGCCAGCAGCCCCGCGGGGGGAGTCGCAGATACGCAGTATTTT
CDR3aa: CASSPAGGVADTQYF

v_gene: TRBV5-4
d_gene: .
j_gene: TRBJ2-2
abundance: .
CDR3nt: TGTGCCAGCAGCCCTACAGGGACCAACACCGGGGAGCTGTTTTTT
CDR3aa: CASSPTGTNTGELFF

v_gene: TRBV19
d_gene: .
j_gene: TRBJ2-2
abundance: .
CDR3nt: TGTGCCAGTAAAGCACCGGGACTCCAGGGGTCCGGGGAGCTGTTTTTT
CDR3aa: CASKAPGLQGSGELFF

v_gene: TRBV6-5
d_gene: .
j_gene: TRBJ2-3
abundance: .
CDR3nt: TGTGCCAGCAGTCGACAAGCGATGCACACAGATACGCAGTATTTT
CDR3aa: CASSRQAMHTDTQYF

v_gene: TRBV9
d_gene: .
j_gene: TRBJ2-5
abundance: .
CDR3nt: TGTGCCAGCAGCGTAGGGATCGGGGTAGGCCAGCCCCTTCAAGAGACCCAGTACTTC
CDR3aa: CASSVGIGVGQPLQETQYF

v_gene: TRBV19
d_gene: TRBD1
j_gene: TRBJ2-2
abundance: .
CDR3nt: TGTGCCAGTAGTATAAGGACAGGGAGTACCGGGGAGCTGTTTTTT
CDR3aa: CASSIRTGSTGELFF

v_gene: TRBV5-1
d_gene: TRBD2
j_gene: TRBJ2-7
abundance: .
CDR3nt: TGCGCCAGCAGCCCGGGGACGGGGGGGCGCGAGCAGTACTTC
CDR3aa: CASSPGTGGREQYF

v_gene: TRBV10-3
d_gene: TRBD2
j_gene: TRBJ2-3
abundance: once
CDR3nt: TGTGCCATCAGTGAGTCGGGCGGGGGGGCCACAGATACGCAGTATTTT
CDR3aa: CAISESGGGATDTQYF

v_gene: TRBV9
d_gene: .
j_gene: TRBJ1-1
abundance: .
CDR3nt: TGTGCCAGCAGCGTAGGATCAGGGGAGGGGAGAGCTTTCTTT
CDR3aa: CASSVGSGEGRAFF

v_gene: TRBV3-1/TRBV3-2
d_gene: .
j_gene: TRBJ2-5
abundance: .
CDR3nt: TGTGCCAGCAGCCAAGTTCCGGCTAGCCGAGAGACCCAGTACTTC
CDR3aa: CASSQVPASRETQYF

v_gene: TRBV7-9
d_gene: TRBD1
j_gene: TRBJ1-6
abundance: once
CDR3nt: TGTGCCAGCAGCTCCGGGACAGCAGGGTCACCCCTCCACTTT
CDR3aa: CASSSGTAGSPLHF

v_gene: TRBV9
d_gene: TRBD2
j_gene: TRBJ2-3
abundance: .
CDR3nt: TGTGCCAGCAGCGTAGGACTAGCGGGGTTTTTGTCGGATACGCAGTATTTT
CDR3aa: CASSVGLAGFLSDTQYF

v_gene: TRBV11-2
d_gene: TRBD2
j_gene: TRBJ2-3
abundance: .
CDR3nt: TGTGCCAGCAGAAGCGGGGGGGCCCTGCCTACGCAGTATTTT
CDR3aa: CASRSGGALPTQYF

v_gene: TRBV5-6
d_gene: .
j_gene: TRBJ1-6
abundance: .
CDR3nt: TGTGCCAGCAGCTTGTACGGGGAGGTGGTTTCACCCCTCCACTTT
CDR3aa: CASSLYGEVVSPLHF

v_gene: TRBV27
d_gene: .
j_gene: TRBJ1-2
abundance: .
CDR3nt: TGTGCCAGCAGTTTGGCAGAACAGCCCACTTACTATGGCTACACCTTC
CDR3aa: CASSLAEQPTYYGYTF

v_gene: TRBV11-2
d_gene: .
j_gene: TRBJ1-1
abundance: .
CDR3nt: TGTGCCAGCAGCTCCCAAAGGGGTACTGAAGCTTTCTTT
CDR3aa: CASSSQRGTEAFF

v_gene: TRBV11-2
d_gene: TRBD1
j_gene: TRBJ1-2
abundance: .
CDR3nt: TGTGCCAGCAGCCATTGGTCCAGGGGGTATAATGGCTACACCTTC
CDR3aa: CASSHWSRGYNGYTF

v_gene: TRBV5-6
d_gene: .
j_gene: TRBJ1-2
abundance: .
CDR3nt: TGTGCCAGCAGCCGTTTGACAGTCGAGGGTGGCTACACCTTC
CDR3aa: CASSRLTVEGGYTF

v_gene: TRBV2
d_gene: TRBD1
j_gene: TRBJ1-1
abundance: .
CDR3nt: TGTGCCAGCAGGGGAGACAGGGACGGGAATACTGAAGCTTTCTTT
CDR3aa: CASRGDRDGNTEAFF

v_gene: TRBV29-1
d_gene: TRBD1
j_gene: TRBJ2-2
abundance: .
CDR3nt: TGCAGCGTTAGGAGTTGGGGACAGGGGAGAACCGGGGAGCTGTTTTTT
CDR3aa: CSVRSWGQGRTGELFF

v_gene: TRBV4-1
d_gene: .
j_gene: TRBJ1-1
abundance: .
CDR3nt: TGCGCCAGCAGCCAAGATCCATACCTCACTGAAGCTTTCTTT
CDR3aa: CASSQDPYLTEAFF

v_gene: TRBV7-3
d_gene: .
j_gene: TRBJ1-1
abundance: .
CDR3nt: TGTGCCAGCAGCTTGACAGCTAACACTGAAGCTTTCTTT
CDR3aa: CASSLTANTEAFF

v_gene: TRBV2
d_gene: TRBD1
j_gene: TRBJ2-6
abundance: .
CDR3nt: TGTGCCACCAAGACAGGGACCAACTCTGGGGCCAACGTCCTGACTTTC
CDR3aa: CATKTGTNSGANVLTF

v_gene: TRBV5-6
d_gene: TRBD1
j_gene: TRBJ2-7
abundance: .
CDR3nt: TGTGCCAGCAGCCCTAAGGGACAGCCCTACGAGCAGTACTTC
CDR3aa: CASSPKGQPYEQYF

v_gene: TRBV6-2/TRBV6-3
d_gene: TRBD2
j_gene: TRBJ2-1
abundance: .
CDR3nt: TGTGCCAGCAGTTACACGGGGGGTGGGGCTGAGCAGTTCTTC
CDR3aa: CASSYTGGGAEQFF

v_gene: TRBV18
d_gene: .
j_gene: TRBJ2-1
abundance: .
CDR3nt: TGTGCCAGCTCACCCCCCCCGGGAGAGCAGTTCTTC
CDR3aa: CASSPPPGEQFF

v_gene: TRBV30
d_gene: .
j_gene: TRBJ1-6
abundance: .
CDR3nt: TGTGCCTGGATCCCGACCAGGGGAAATAATTCACCCCTCCACTTT
CDR3aa: CAWIPTRGNNSPLHF

v_gene: TRBV12-3/TRBV12-4
d_gene: .
j_gene: TRBJ2-7
abundance: .
CDR3nt: TGTGCCAGCAGTAGGGATCCCCTGGAGCAGTACTTC
CDR3aa: CASSRDPLEQYF

v_gene: TRBV29-1
d_gene: .
j_gene: TRBJ2-1
abundance: .
CDR3nt: TGCAGCGTTGGGGACTCTCGGTACAATGAGCAGTTCTTC
CDR3aa: CSVGDSRYNEQFF

v_gene: TRBV12-3/TRBV12-4
d_gene: .
j_gene: TRBJ2-1
abundance: .
CDR3nt: TGTGCCAGCAGTTTTGGGGAAATCTATGAGCAGTTCTTC
CDR3aa: CASSFGEIYEQFF

v_gene: TRBV10-1
d_gene: .
j_gene: TRBJ2-2
abundance: .
CDR3nt: TGCGCCAGCAGCCAGGAGAACACCGGGGAGCTGTTTTTT
CDR3aa: CASSQENTGELFF

v_gene: TRBV9
d_gene: .
j_gene: TRBJ1-4
abundance: .
CDR3nt: TGTGCCAGCAATCTGGGGTCAACTAATGAAAAACTGTTTTTT
CDR3aa: CASNLGSTNEKLFF

v_gene: TRBV7-9
d_gene: .
j_gene: TRBJ1-1
abundance: .
CDR3nt: TGTGCCAGCAGCCCTTGGTTGTCGGCTGATGAAGCTTTCTTT
CDR3aa: CASSPWLSADEAFF

v_gene: TRBV5-1
d_gene: .
j_gene: TRBJ1-4
abundance: once
CDR3nt: TGCGCCAGCAGCTCAAAGGCCGGACACAATGAAAAACTGTTTTTT
CDR3aa: CASSSKAGHNEKLFF

v_gene: TRBV2
d_gene: TRBD1
j_gene: TRBJ2-7
abundance: .
CDR3nt: TGTGCCAGCAGAGCGACAGGGAACTACGAGCAGTACTTC
CDR3aa: CASRATGNYEQYF

v_gene: TRBV3-1/TRBV3-2
d_gene: .
j_gene: TRBJ2-2
abundance: .
CDR3nt: TGTGCCAGCGCCAGAGGGCTAGCGAAAACCGGGGAGCTGTTTTTT
CDR3aa: CASARGLAKTGELFF

v_gene: TRBV28
d_gene: .
j_gene: TRBJ2-3
abundance: .
CDR3nt: TGTGCCAGCAGTTCGCCCCCAGGGGCGGGGGGCACAGATACGCAGTATTTT
CDR3aa: CASSSPPGAGGTDTQYF

v_gene: TRBV3-1/TRBV3-2
d_gene: TRBD2
j_gene: TRBJ2-3
abundance: .
CDR3nt: TGTGCCAGCAGCCAAGATAGGAGACTAGCGCCACACTTT
CDR3aa: CASSQDRRLAPHF

v_gene: TRBV11-2
d_gene: TRBD1
j_gene: TRBJ2-7
abundance: .
CDR3nt: TGTGCCAGCACCGTTACCGGGACAGGGTCCTACGAGCAGTACTTC
CDR3aa: CASTVTGTGSYEQYF

v_gene: TRBV7-2
d_gene: .
j_gene: TRBJ2-7
abundance: .
CDR3nt: TGTGCCAGCAGCCAGCAGGGGTATCGAACCTACGAGCAGTACTTC
CDR3aa: CASSQQGYRTYEQYF

v_gene: TRBV6-1
d_gene: TRBD2
j_gene: TRBJ2-1
abundance: .
CDR3nt: TGTGCCAGCAGTGAACTTCTGGCGGGGGACGATGAGCAGTTCTTC
CDR3aa: CASSELLAGDDEQFF

v_gene: TRBV4-3
d_gene: TRBD1
j_gene: TRBJ1-1
abundance: .
CDR3nt: TGCGCCAGCAGCCAAGATCCGGGACAGGGTGGAATCTTT
CDR3aa: CASSQDPGQGGIF

v_gene: TRBV5-6
d_gene: .
j_gene: TRBJ2-5
abundance: few
CDR3nt: TGTGCCAGCGCGCGGGAAGAGACCCAGTACTTC
CDR3aa: CASAREETQYF

v_gene: TRBV2
d_gene: TRBD1
j_gene: TRBJ1-2
abundance: .
CDR3nt: TGTGCCAGCAGGCAGGACAGGGGAGGAGGTGGCTACACCTTC
CDR3aa: CASRQDRGGGGYTF

v_gene: TRBV12-3/TRBV12-4
d_gene: .
j_gene: TRBJ2-7
abundance: .
CDR3nt: TGTGCCAGCAGTTTAAGGGGTACGGACGAGCAGTACTTC
CDR3aa: CASSLRGTDEQYF

v_gene: TRBV2
d_gene: TRBD1
j_gene: TRBJ2-7
abundance: .
CDR3nt: TGTGCCAGCAGAGGACAGGGGTCCTACGAGCAGTACTTC
CDR3aa: CASRGQGSYEQYF

v_gene: TRBV10-3
d_gene: .
j_gene: TRBJ2-7
abundance: .
CDR3nt: TGTGCCATCAGCCGGGACACCCGTGACGAGCAGTACTTC
CDR3aa: CAISRDTRDEQYF